This TCR beta chain was captured by sequencing in a study of T cell responses to AZD1222 COVID-19 vaccine. Study overall: Second-dose recipients at about 4 or about 12 weeks were treated as one pooled group. The study's findings and limits: Donors skewed white British and female; clonal diversity was possibly underestimated.

Clones were read by immunoSEQ multiplex PCR, and TCRdb kept only the in-frame ones, dropping some. Of under 200,000 clones listed, about nine tenths are singletons. This CDR3 has 15 amino acids. V lost 5 bases to trimming and J lost 2 bases, with 15 bases between them. Germline V lookup: CDR1 LGHNA, CDR2 YNFKEQ. Remarks on this clone: The target antigen is unknown.

The specimen was peripheral blood, collected on day 0 of AZD1222 vaccination. This TCR derives from an adult in good health. The J gene is TRBJ1-1, the V gene TRBV4-2; the D gene is possibly TRBD1 (5 bases). The CDR3 spells CASSSRQRVNTEAFF. For the CDR3, the DNA is TGTGCCAGCAGCTCCCGACAGAGAGTAAACACTGAAGCTTTCTTT.